The 23 T cell receptor beta chains below were found in one sample sequenced in a study of cytomegalovirus exposure and HLA in healthy donors. PCR was performed using 60 Vbeta and 13 Jbeta primers. Some clones are missing from TCRdb's copy, which holds only in-frame ones; the method was immunoSEQ multiplex PCR. This table holds about 120,000 clones, 75% to 85% found once. Sequenced material: PBMCs. The receptors were sampled from a man aged 35 to 55 in good health and CMV-seronegative.

The chain joins TRBV2 to TRBJ2-5; the match to TRBD1 covers 10 bases. Trimming cost V 6 bases and J 5 bases; bases outside gene matches: 9. The CDR3 length is 15 residues. Looked up from germline, CDR1 is SNHLY and CDR2 is FYNNEI. As DNA, the CDR3 is TGTGCCAGCAGCCGGGACAGGGGAGGTAGGGAGACCCAGTACTTC. Translating gives CASSRDRGGRETQYF.

A few counts support this clone. V and J are TRBV5-6 and TRBJ1-2, with D uncertain. The CDR3 spans 14 residues. From germline, CDR1 is SGHDT and CDR2 YYEEEE. V lost 0 bases, J lost 7 bases, and 13 bases lay in between. The DNA of the CDR3 is TGTGCCAGCAGCTTGGCCGGAGCGAGATCTGGCTACACCTTC. This encodes CASSLAGARSGYTF. The full variable domain, its missing parts supplied by reference TRBV5-6 and TRBJ1-2, is DAGVTQSPTHLIKTRGQQVTLRCSPKSGHDTVSWYQQALGQGPQFIFQYYEEEERQRGNFPDRFSGHQFPNYSSELNVNALLLGDSALYLCASSLAGARSGYTFGSGTRLTVV.

This sequence joins TRBV4-2 and TRBJ2-1; unclear D gene. V was trimmed by 0 bases and J by 5 bases, leaving 5 bases between them. The CDR3 sequence is 13 residues long. CDR1 and CDR2 (germline): LGHNA, YNFKEQ. The CDR3 protein is CASSQDTNNEQFF. The CDR3 DNA follows: TGTGCCAGCAGCCAAGATACAAACAATGAGCAGTTCTTC.

The V and J genes are TRBV7-9 and TRBJ2-5; tentatively, D is TRBD2 (6 bases). The CDR3 runs to 15 residues. Trimming shortened V by 6 bases and J by 0 bases, and 14 bases separated the two germline ends. Germline V CDR1 and CDR2: SEHNR, FQNEAQ (reference sequence). The CDR3 DNA is TGTGCCAGCAGGTGGAGGGGCCTCGACCAAGAGACCCAGTACTTC. Protein product: CASRWRGLDQETQYF.

The chain has TRBV5-5 and TRBJ1-1, with a tentative D call TRBD1 (5 bases). The CDR3 runs 13 residues. CDR1 is SGHKS and CDR2 is YYEKEE in the germline V gene (reference sequence). The germline V and J ends were trimmed by 0 bases and 8 bases, with 11 bases remaining between them. The CDR3 DNA reads as TGTGCCAGCAGCTTGGTTGACAGCTACGAAGCTTTCTTT. It is translated as CASSLVDSYEAFF.

The J gene is TRBJ1-1, the V gene TRBV5-6; possibly TRBD1 for D (5 bases). Trimming removed 7 bases at V and 0 bases at J, with 13 bases between. This CDR3 region has 14 residues. Germline CDR1 and CDR2: SGHDT and YYEEEE. The CDR3 region is CASRGRGMNTEAFF. The CDR3 DNA reads TGTGCCAGCCGAGGGAGGGGAATGAACACTGAAGCTTTCTTT.

This clone has only a few counts. The chain is built from TRBV6-1 and TRBJ2-7; 7 nucleotides line up with TRBD2. Losses at the gene ends were 2 bases for V and 2 bases for J; bases not matched to a gene: 6. Germline V CDR1 and CDR2: MNHNS, SASEGT. The CDR3 is 15 amino acids. CDR3 region: CASSERGLPTYEQYF. The CDR3 coding sequence is TGTGCCAGCAGTGAAAGGGGACTACCCACCTACGAGCAGTACTTC.

The V and J genes are TRBV6-5 and TRBJ1-5; D might be TRBD1 (5 bases). With 4 bases removed from V and 4 bases from J, the gap between germline ends came to 8 bases. Germline V lookup: CDR1 MNHEY, CDR2 SVGAGI. The length of the CDR3 is 13 residues. CDR3 sequence reads: CASSSQGNQPQHF. CDR3 bases: TGTGCCAGCAGTTCCCAGGGTAATCAGCCCCAGCATTTT.

V and J are TRBV6-5 and TRBJ2-7; D is possibly TRBD1 (6 bases). Per the germline V gene, CDR1 is MNHEY and CDR2 is SVGAGI. V lost 5 bases, J lost 1 base, and 12 bases lay in between. The CDR3 extends over 14 amino acids. The CDR3, as DNA: TGTGCCAGCAGTCGACAGGACCTTTCCTACGAGCAGTACTTC. Amino acid sequence: CASSRQDLSYEQYF.

The chain carries TRBV7-6 and TRBJ2-7; possible D gene TRBD1, 5 bases. Germline V gene sequence: CDR1 SGHVS, CDR2 FNYEAQ. The CDR3 contains 14 residues. Deletions cut 7 bases from V and 3 bases from J, with 16 bases between. The CDR3: CASTPREELYEQYF. The CDR3 region has the DNA TGTGCCAGCACCCCCAGGGAAGAACTCTACGAGCAGTACTTC.

The chain uses TRBV6-6 and TRBJ1-3; no reliable D call. The CDR3 has 15 residues. The germline CDR1 and CDR2 sequences are MNHNY and SVGAGI (reference sequence). With 0 bases removed from V and 1 base from J, the gap between germline ends came to 7 bases. The CDR3 DNA sequence: TGTGCCAGCAGTTACTCGTCGGGATCTGGAAACACCATATATTTT. Its translation is CASSYSSGSGNTIYF.

The chain links TRBV9 to TRBJ1-2; D is ambiguous. The CDR3 totals 15 residues. Per the germline V gene, CDR1 is SGDLS and CDR2 is YYNGEE. The V and J ends lost 2 bases and 8 bases respectively, with 19 bases between them. CDR3 in DNA: TGTGCCAGCAGCGTTGGTAGGGCGGAGGATGGAGGCTACACCTTC. Protein sequence: CASSVGRAEDGGYTF.

The chain employs TRBV4-1 and TRBJ2-7; 12 bases are shared with TRBD2. Germline CDR1 is MGHRA and CDR2 is YSYEKL. The CDR3 spans 17 residues. Trimming at V came to 3 bases and at J to 5 bases, leaving 11 bases not matched to a gene. The CDR3 DNA sequence: TGCGCCAGCAGCCAGGCTAGCGGGGGGGCTCAGTTCCACGAGCAGTACTTC. This encodes CASSQASGGAQFHEQYF.

The rearrangement joins TRBV9 to TRBJ1-5, with D perhaps matching TRBD1 (5 bases). Per germline, CDR1 SGDLS and CDR2 YYNGEE. V lost 0 bases and J 2 bases, leaving 12 bases between the germline ends. There are 16 residues in the CDR3. The CDR3 here is CASSVGGRVGNQPQHF. CDR3 bases: TGTGCCAGCAGCGTAGGCGGCAGGGTCGGCAATCAGCCCCAGCATTTT.

The chain carries TRBV28 and TRBJ2-3; 7 nucleotides line up with TRBD1. Losses at the gene ends were 3 bases for V and 0 bases for J; bases not matched to a gene: 3. CDR3 size: 15 residues. Germline CDR1 is MDHEN and CDR2 is SYDVKM. The CDR3 DNA follows: TGTGCCAGCAGTTTCGGGACAGAGAGCACAGATACGCAGTATTTT. This sequence encodes CASSFGTESTDTQYF.

The chain carries TRBV18 and TRBJ1-2, with 7 bases fitting TRBD1. V shed 3 bases, J shed 7 bases, and the junction held 8 bases outside the gene matches. The CDR3 runs to 14 residues. CDR1 and CDR2 (germline): KGHSH, LQKENI. CDR3 in DNA: TGTGCCAGCTCACCGGAACAGGGGATTGCTGGCTACACCTTC. Its translation is CASSPEQGIAGYTF. The complete variable domain, with remaining parts taken from reference TRBV18 and TRBJ1-2, reads NAGVMQNPRHLVRRRGQEARLRCSPMKGHSHVYWYRQLPEEGLKFMVYLQKENIIDESGMPKERFSAEFPKEGPSILRIQQVVRGDSAAYFCASSPEQGIAGYTFGSGTRLTVV.

V and J are TRBV7-6 and TRBJ2-3; 7 nucleotides line up with TRBD2. The ends lost 4 bases at V and 3 bases at J; junction bases unmatched: 7. Per the germline V gene, CDR1 is SGHVS and CDR2 is FNYEAQ. There are 15 residues in the CDR3. The CDR3 is CASSSLAVVTDTQYF. The CDR3 DNA sequence: TGTGCCAGCAGCTCCCTAGCGGTCGTAACAGATACGCAGTATTTT.

This chain links TRBV19 with TRBJ1-1; D unclear. The CDR3 has 13 amino acids. Trimming cost V 5 bases and J 1 base, with 8 bases left between them. Germline V gene data show CDR1 as LNHDA and CDR2 as SQIVND (reference sequence). The CDR3 region is CASSRNRNTEAFF. CDR3 bases: TGTGCCAGTAGTCGCAACAGGAACACTGAAGCTTTCTTT. Drawing the rest from reference TRBV19 and TRBJ1-1, the complete variable domain is DGGITQSPKYLFRKEGQNVTLSCEQNLNHDAMYWYRQDPGQGLRLIYYSQIVNDFQKGDIAEGYSVSREKKESFPLTVTSAQKNPTAFYLCASSRNRNTEAFFGQGTRLTVV.

The V gene is TRBV6-6, the J gene TRBJ1-6; 7 nucleotides agree with TRBD1. The germline V gene has CDR1 MNHNY and CDR2 SVGAGI (reference sequence). CDR3 size: 13 residues. After removal of 10 bases from V and 10 bases from J, the junction contained 10 bases not matched to a gene. CDR3: CATHQGGSSPLHF. DNA of the CDR3: TGTGCCACCCACCAGGGGGGAAGCTCACCCCTCCACTTT.

Only a few counts were recorded for this clone. The CDR3 nucleotides are TGTGCCAGCAGCCAGACTAGCGGGGGGGGGAACTACGAGCAGTACTTC. Amino acid sequence: CASSQTSGGGNYEQYF. The rearrangement uses TRBV7-2 and TRBJ2-7; TRBD2 aligns across 14 bases. Germline V lookup: CDR1 SGHTA, CDR2 FQGNSA. Unmatched junction bases numbered 6, after V lost 5 bases and J lost 3 bases. The CDR3 totals 16 residues.

The V and J genes are TRBV19 and TRBJ1-3, with D maybe TRBD1 (5 bases). CDR1 and CDR2 (germline): LNHDA, SQIVND (reference sequence). V was trimmed by 3 bases and J by 0 bases, leaving 21 bases between them. The CDR3 runs to 19 residues. The CDR3 DNA reads TGTGCCAGTAGTATGGGGATTGGAAGGGGCGGCAGCTCTGGAAACACCATATATTTT. This encodes CASSMGIGRGGSSGNTIYF.

This clone was observed a handful of times. The chain carries TRBV5-8 and TRBJ1-1, with D possibly matching TRBD1 (5 bases). Trimming removed 4 bases at V and 6 bases at J, with 13 bases between. The CDR3 length is 13 residues. Germline V gene data show CDR1 as SGHTS and CDR2 as YDEGEE. The CDR3 DNA sequence: TGTGCCAGCAGCGCTGACAGAATTTCTGAAGCTTTCTTT. Amino acid sequence: CASSADRISEAFF.

V gene TRBV30 combines with J gene TRBJ1-6, with D perhaps TRBD1 (5 bases). CDR3 size: 15 residues. Trimming removed 1 base from V and 6 bases from J, with 13 bases in between. Germline V gene lookup returns CDR1 GTSNPN and CDR2 SVGIG (reference sequence). The CDR3 DNA sequence: TGTGCCTGGAGTGAGGGCACAGGTGGTAATTCACCCCTCCACTTT. Amino acids: CAWSEGTGGNSPLHF.